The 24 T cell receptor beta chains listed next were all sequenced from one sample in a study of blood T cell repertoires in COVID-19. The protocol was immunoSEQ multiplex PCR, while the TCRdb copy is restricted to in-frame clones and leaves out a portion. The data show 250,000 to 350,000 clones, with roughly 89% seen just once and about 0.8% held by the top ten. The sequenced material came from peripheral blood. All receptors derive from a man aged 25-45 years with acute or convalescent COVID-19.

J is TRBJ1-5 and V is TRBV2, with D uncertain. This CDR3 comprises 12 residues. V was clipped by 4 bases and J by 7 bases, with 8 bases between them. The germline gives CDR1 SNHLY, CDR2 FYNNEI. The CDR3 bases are TGTGCCAGCAGTGCTCTCGTCCAGCCCCAGCATTTT. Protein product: CASSALVQPQHF.

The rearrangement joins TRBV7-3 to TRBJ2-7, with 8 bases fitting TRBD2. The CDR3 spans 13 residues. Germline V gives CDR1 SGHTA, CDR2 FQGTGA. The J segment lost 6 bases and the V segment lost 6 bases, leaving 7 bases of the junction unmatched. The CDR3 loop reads CASSSSRGGEQYF. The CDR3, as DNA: TGTGCCAGCAGTTCTTCCCGGGGGGGCGAGCAGTACTTC.

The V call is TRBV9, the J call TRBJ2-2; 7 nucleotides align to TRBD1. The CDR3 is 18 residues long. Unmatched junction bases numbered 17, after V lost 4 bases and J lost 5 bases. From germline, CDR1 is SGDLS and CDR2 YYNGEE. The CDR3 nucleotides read TGTGCCAGCAGCCCCCGACAGGGTGCGCGTTTGAGTACCGGGGAGCTGTTTTTT. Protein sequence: CASSPRQGARLSTGELFF. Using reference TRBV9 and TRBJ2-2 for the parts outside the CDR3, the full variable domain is DSGVTQTPKHLITATGQRVTLRCSPRSGDLSVYWYQQSLDQGLQFLIQYYNGEERAKGNILERFSAQQFPDLHSELNLSSLELGDSALYFCASSPRQGARLSTGELFFGEGSRLTVL.

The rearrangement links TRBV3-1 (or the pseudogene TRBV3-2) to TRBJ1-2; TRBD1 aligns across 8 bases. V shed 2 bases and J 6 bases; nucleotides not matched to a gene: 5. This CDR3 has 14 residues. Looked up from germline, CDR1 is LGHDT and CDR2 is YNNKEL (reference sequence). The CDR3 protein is CASSQRDRGNGYTF. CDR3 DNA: TGTGCCAGCAGCCAACGCGACAGGGGCAATGGCTACACCTTC.

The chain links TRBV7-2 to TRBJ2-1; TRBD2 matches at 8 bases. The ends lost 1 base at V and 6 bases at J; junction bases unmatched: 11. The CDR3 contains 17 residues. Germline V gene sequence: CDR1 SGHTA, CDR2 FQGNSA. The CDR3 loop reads CASSLVVGLAVSNEQFF. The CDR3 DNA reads TGTGCCAGCAGCTTAGTGGTTGGACTAGCTGTGTCCAATGAGCAGTTCTTC.

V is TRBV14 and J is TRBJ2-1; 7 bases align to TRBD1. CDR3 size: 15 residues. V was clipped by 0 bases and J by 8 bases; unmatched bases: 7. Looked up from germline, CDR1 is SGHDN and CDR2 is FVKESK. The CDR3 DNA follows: TGTGCCAGCAGCCAAGATCTAGGGGGCCCCTATGAGCAGTTCTTC. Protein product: CASSQDLGGPYEQFF.

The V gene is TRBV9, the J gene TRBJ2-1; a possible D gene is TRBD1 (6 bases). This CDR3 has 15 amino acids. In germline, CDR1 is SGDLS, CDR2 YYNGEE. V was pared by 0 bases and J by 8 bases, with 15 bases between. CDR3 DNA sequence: TGTGCCAGCAGCGTAGACAAAACAGGGTCCGATGAGCAGTTCTTC. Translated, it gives CASSVDKTGSDEQFF. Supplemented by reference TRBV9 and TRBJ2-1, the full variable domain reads DSGVTQTPKHLITATGQRVTLRCSPRSGDLSVYWYQQSLDQGLQFLIQYYNGEERAKGNILERFSAQQFPDLHSELNLSSLELGDSALYFCASSVDKTGSDEQFFGPGTRLTVL.

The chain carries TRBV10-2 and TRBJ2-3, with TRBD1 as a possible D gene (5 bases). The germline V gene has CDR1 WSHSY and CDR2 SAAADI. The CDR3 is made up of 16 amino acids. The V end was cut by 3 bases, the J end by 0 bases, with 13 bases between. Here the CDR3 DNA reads TGCGCCAGCAGTGATGGGGCAGCCTCTAGCACAGATACGCAGTATTTT. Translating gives CASSDGAASSTDTQYF.

The CDR3: CANQGVASGVQFF. CDR3 coding DNA: TGTGCCAACCAGGGGGTGGCTAGCGGGGTGCAGTTCTTC. This chain joins TRBV28 and TRBJ2-1; 9 bases line up with TRBD2. Germline CDR1 is MDHEN and CDR2 is SYDVKM. There are 13 residues in the CDR3. With V trimmed by 10 bases and J by 12 bases, 13 bases remained unmatched.

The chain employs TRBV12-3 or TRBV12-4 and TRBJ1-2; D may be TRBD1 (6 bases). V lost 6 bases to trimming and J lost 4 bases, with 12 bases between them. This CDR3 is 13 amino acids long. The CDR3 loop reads CASSPQGRYGYTF. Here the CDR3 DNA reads TGTGCCAGCAGCCCACAGGGTCGCTATGGCTACACCTTC.

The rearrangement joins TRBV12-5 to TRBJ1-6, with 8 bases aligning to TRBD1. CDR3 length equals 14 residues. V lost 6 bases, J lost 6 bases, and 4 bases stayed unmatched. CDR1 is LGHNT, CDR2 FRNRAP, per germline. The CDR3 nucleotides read TGTGCTAGTGGACTACAGGGGGGTAATTCACCCCTCCACTTT. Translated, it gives CASGLQGGNSPLHF.

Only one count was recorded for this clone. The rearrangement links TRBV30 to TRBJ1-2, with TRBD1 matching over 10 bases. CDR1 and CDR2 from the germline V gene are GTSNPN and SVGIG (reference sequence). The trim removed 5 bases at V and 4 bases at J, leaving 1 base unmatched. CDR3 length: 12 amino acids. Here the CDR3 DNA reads TGTGCCTGGGGACAGGGGGTCTATGGCTACACCTTC. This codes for CAWGQGVYGYTF.

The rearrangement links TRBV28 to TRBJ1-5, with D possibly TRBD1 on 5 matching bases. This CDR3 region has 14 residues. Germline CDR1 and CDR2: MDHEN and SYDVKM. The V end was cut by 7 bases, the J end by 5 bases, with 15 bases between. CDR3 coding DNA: TGTGCCAGCAAGGAGGGGTCGGCTTATCAGCCCCAGCATTTT. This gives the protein CASKEGSAYQPQHF.

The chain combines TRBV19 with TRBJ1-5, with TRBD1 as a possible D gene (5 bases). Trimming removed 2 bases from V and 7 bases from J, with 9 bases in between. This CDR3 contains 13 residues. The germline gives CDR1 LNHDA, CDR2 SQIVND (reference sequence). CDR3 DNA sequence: TGTGCCAGTAGTATAAACAGGCGACAGCCCCAGCATTTT. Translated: CASSINRRQPQHF. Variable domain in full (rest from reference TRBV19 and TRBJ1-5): DGGITQSPKYLFRKEGQNVTLSCEQNLNHDAMYWYRQDPGQGLRLIYYSQIVNDFQKGDIAEGYSVSREKKESFPLTVTSAQKNPTAFYLCASSINRRQPQHFGDGTRLSIL.

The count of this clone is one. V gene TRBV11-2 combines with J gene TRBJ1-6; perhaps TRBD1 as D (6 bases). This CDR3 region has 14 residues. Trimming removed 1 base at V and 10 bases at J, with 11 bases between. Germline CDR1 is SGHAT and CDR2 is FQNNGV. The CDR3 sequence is CASSLGGRVSPLHF. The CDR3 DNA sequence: TGTGCCAGCAGCTTAGGGGGGCGGGTGTCACCCCTCCACTTT.

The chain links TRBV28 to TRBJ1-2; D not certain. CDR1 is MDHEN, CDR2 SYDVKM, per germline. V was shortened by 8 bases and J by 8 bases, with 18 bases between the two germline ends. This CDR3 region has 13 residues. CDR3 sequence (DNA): TGTGCCAGCTCGGTTGGGAGCTACCGCGGCTACACCTTC. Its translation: CASSVGSYRGYTF.

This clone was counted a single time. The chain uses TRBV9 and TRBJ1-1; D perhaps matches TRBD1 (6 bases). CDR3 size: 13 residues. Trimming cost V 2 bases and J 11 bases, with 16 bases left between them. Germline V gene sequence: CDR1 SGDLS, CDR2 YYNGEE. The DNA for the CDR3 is TGTGCCAGCAGCGTCTCCCCAGGGGCGGCCGCTTTCTTT. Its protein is CASSVSPGAAAFF. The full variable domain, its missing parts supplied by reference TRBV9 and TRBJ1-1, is DSGVTQTPKHLITATGQRVTLRCSPRSGDLSVYWYQQSLDQGLQFLIQYYNGEERAKGNILERFSAQQFPDLHSELNLSSLELGDSALYFCASSVSPGAAAFFGQGTRLTVV.

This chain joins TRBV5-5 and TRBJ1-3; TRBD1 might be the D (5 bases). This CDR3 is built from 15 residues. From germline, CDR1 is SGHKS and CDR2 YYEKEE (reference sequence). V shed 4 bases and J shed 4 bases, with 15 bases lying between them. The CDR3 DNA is TGTGCCAGCAGCCCCCTCCCAGGGTCCGGAAACACCATATATTTT. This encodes CASSPLPGSGNTIYF.

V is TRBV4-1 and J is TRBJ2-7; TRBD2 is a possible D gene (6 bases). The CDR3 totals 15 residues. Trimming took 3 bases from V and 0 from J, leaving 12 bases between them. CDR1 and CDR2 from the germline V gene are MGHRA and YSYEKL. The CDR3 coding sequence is TGCGCCAGCAGCCAGCTGATAGCGGCCTCCTACGAGCAGTACTTC. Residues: CASSQLIAASYEQYF.

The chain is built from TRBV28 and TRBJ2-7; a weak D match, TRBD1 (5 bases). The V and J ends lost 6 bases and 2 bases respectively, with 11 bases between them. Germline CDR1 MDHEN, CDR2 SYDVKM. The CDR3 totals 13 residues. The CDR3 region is CASRRQTAYEQYF. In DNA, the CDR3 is TGTGCCAGCAGGCGACAGACGGCCTACGAGCAGTACTTC.

The CDR3 nucleotides read TGTGCCAGCTCGCCTGGACAGGGCCTCTCCTACGAGCAGTACTTC. The encoded protein is CASSPGQGLSYEQYF. V usage is TRBV18 and J usage is TRBJ2-7; 8 nucleotides agree with TRBD1. This CDR3 spans 15 amino acids. The germline V gene encodes CDR1 KGHSH and CDR2 LQKENI. After removal of 6 bases from V and 0 bases from J, the junction contained 7 bases not matched to a gene.

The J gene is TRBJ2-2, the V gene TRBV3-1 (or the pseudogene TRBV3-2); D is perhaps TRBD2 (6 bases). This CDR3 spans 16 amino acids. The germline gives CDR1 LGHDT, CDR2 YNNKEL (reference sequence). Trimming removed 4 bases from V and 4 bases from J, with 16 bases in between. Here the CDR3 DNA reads TGTGCCAGCAGCCCGCCTGAGCGGGCCAGCACCGGGGAGCTGTTTTTT. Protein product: CASSPPERASTGELFF.

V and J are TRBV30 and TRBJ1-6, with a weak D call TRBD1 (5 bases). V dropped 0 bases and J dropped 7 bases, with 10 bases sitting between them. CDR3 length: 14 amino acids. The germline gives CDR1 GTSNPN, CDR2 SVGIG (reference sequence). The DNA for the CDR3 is TGTGCCTGGAGTGTAGGGACTGGGAATTCACCCCTCCACTTT. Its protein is CAWSVGTGNSPLHF.

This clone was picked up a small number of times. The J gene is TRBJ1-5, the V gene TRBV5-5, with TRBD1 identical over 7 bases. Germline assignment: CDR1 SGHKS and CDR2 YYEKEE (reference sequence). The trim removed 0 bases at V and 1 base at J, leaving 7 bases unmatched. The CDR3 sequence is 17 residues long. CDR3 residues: CASSLEYRGGSNQPQHF. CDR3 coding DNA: TGTGCCAGCAGCTTGGAATACAGGGGAGGAAGCAATCAGCCCCAGCATTTT.